Listed here are 31 T cell receptor beta chains from one sample, sequenced in a study of blood T cell repertoires in COVID-19. Libraries were prepared by immunoSEQ multiplex PCR; TCRdb keeps only in-frame clonotypes and omits some of them. The table shows approximately 46,000 clones, with roughly 82% occurring only once. Input material: peripheral blood. These receptors were collected from a woman aged 55-70 years with acute or convalescent COVID-19.

J is TRBJ1-2 and V is TRBV29-1, with 9 bases matching TRBD1. Germline V CDR1 and CDR2: SQVTM, ANQGSEA. The CDR3 extends over 10 amino acids. V dropped 7 bases and J dropped 12; count of bases not matched to a gene: 6. CDR3 DNA sequence: TGCAGCGCAGGACAGGGGACGGACACCTTC. Protein: CSAGQGTDTF.

The rearrangement uses TRBV19 and TRBJ1-1, with 7 bases matching TRBD1. Looked up from germline, CDR1 is LNHDA and CDR2 is SQIVND (reference sequence). The V and J ends lost 4 bases and 4 bases, in that order; junction bases with no gene match: 3. The CDR3 is 13 amino acids. The CDR3 nucleotides read TGTGCCAGTAGTAAGGGGGCAGGCACTGAAGCTTTCTTT. The encoded protein is CASSKGAGTEAFF.

Only one count was recorded for this clone. The V gene is TRBV6-5, the J gene TRBJ1-2; tentatively, D is TRBD1 (6 bases). CDR1 MNHEY and CDR2 SVGAGI come from the germline V gene. CDR3 length: 14 amino acids. Trimming stripped 6 bases from V and 6 bases from J, with 17 bases between. The CDR3 loop is CASSRQTGRDGYTF. CDR3 coding DNA: TGTGCCAGCAGCCGTCAGACAGGCCGGGATGGCTACACCTTC.

This sequence joins TRBV24-1 and TRBJ2-5; D gene unclear. Germline V gene sequence: CDR1 KGHDR, CDR2 SFDVKD. CDR3 length: 17 residues. V was pared by 5 bases and J by 0 bases, with 18 bases between. In nucleotides, the CDR3 is TGTGCCACCAGTGCCCTTTTCGTCGGCGACAACCAAGAGACCCAGTACTTC. Protein product: CATSALFVGDNQETQYF.

V is TRBV20-1 and J is TRBJ2-1; no clear D gene. Per germline, CDR1 DFQATT and CDR2 SNEGSKA (reference sequence). The CDR3 is made up of 9 amino acids. CDR3 in amino acids: CREKNEQFF. DNA for the CDR3: TGCAGGGAGAAAAATGAGCAGTTCTTC.

This clone has just a few counts. This chain joins TRBV25-1 and TRBJ1-4; D is undetermined. The CDR3 has 15 amino acids. The germline V gene has CDR1 MGHDK and CDR2 SYGVNS. V lost 3 bases and J 4 bases, leaving 12 bases between the germline ends. CDR3 in amino acids: CASSDPRSINEKLFF. CDR3 bases: TGTGCCAGCAGTGACCCCAGATCAATTAATGAAAAACTGTTTTTT.

J is TRBJ1-1 and V is TRBV7-2, with TRBD1 matching 7 bases. The V and J ends lost 1 base and 4 bases, in that order; junction bases with no gene match: 6. The CDR3 is 15 amino acids. Germline V gene sequence: CDR1 SGHTA, CDR2 FQGNSA. The CDR3 nucleotides read TGTGCCAGCAGCTTAGGAGGGACAGTCAGCACTGAAGCTTTCTTT. Its translation: CASSLGGTVSTEAFF.

This chain joins TRBV7-9 and TRBJ2-7; possibly TRBD2 for D (5 bases). CDR1 is SEHNR, CDR2 FQNEAQ, per germline (reference sequence). Trimming pared 11 bases from V and 4 bases from J, leaving 12 bases between. This CDR3 comprises 11 residues. DNA of the CDR3: TGTGCCTCGGGATGGGGATACGAGCAGTACTTC. It translates to CASGWGYEQYF.

V gene TRBV23-1 combines with J gene TRBJ2-1; D might be TRBD1 (6 bases). TRBV23-1 is placed among ORFs of uncertain function. CDR3 length: 16 amino acids. The ends were cut back, 6 bases at V and 3 bases at J, with 18 bases in the middle. The CDR3, as DNA: TGCGCCAGCAGCCCGACAGGCCCCCCCGACTACAATGAGCAGTTCTTC. Translated, it gives CASSPTGPPDYNEQFF.

This chain connects TRBV5-1 to TRBJ2-3; D unresolved. Germline values: CDR1 SGHRS, CDR2 YFSETQ. CDR3 length: 12 amino acids. Trimming cost V 4 bases and J 6 bases, with 9 bases left between them. CDR3 nucleotides: TGCGCCAGCAGCCCCACCGGGGATACGCAGTATTTT. It encodes CASSPTGDTQYF.

V is TRBV29-1 and J is TRBJ2-5; maybe TRBD2 (6 bases). CDR1 and CDR2 (germline): SQVTM, ANQGSEA. The CDR3 extends over 17 amino acids. Trimming took 7 bases from V and 1 from J, leaving 25 bases between them. The CDR3 loop is CSGFFPRDSGVQETQYF. The CDR3 bases are TGCAGCGGATTCTTCCCCCGGGACTCGGGGGTCCAAGAGACCCAGTACTTC.

V and J are TRBV3-1 (or the pseudogene TRBV3-2) and TRBJ2-1; 8 bases line up with TRBD1. The V and J ends lost 7 bases and 11 bases, in that order; junction bases with no gene match: 10. Looked up from germline, CDR1 is LGHDT and CDR2 is YNNKEL (reference sequence). The CDR3 is made up of 13 amino acids. DNA for the CDR3: TGTGCCAGCAACTCCAGGGGGCATTCTAAGCAGTTCTTC. Translating it yields CASNSRGHSKQFF.

The V gene is TRBV18, the J gene TRBJ1-5; D uncertain. The CDR3 has 14 amino acids. Germline V gene data show CDR1 as KGHSH and CDR2 as LQKENI. Trimming pared 3 bases from V and 6 bases from J, leaving 12 bases between. Here the CDR3 reads CASSPRSSGQPQHF. The DNA of the CDR3 is TGTGCCAGCTCACCGAGGAGTTCGGGTCAGCCCCAGCATTTT.

This rearrangement joins TRBV16 to TRBJ1-6; D is unclear. The germline V gene has CDR1 KGHSY and CDR2 FQNENV. This CDR3 has 14 amino acids. V was pared by 4 bases and J by 5 bases, with 9 bases between. The CDR3 sequence is CASSLRGNNSPLHF. The CDR3 nucleotides read TGTGCCAGCAGCCTAAGAGGGAATAATTCACCCCTCCACTTT.

The chain couples TRBV27 to TRBJ2-6; no clear D. The CDR3 sequence is 13 residues long. The germline V gene has CDR1 MNHEY and CDR2 SMNVEV (reference sequence). Trimming stripped 3 bases from V and 3 bases from J, with 3 bases between. The CDR3 nucleotides are TGTGCCAGCAGTTTTCTTGGGGCCAACGTCCTGACTTTC. It is translated as CASSFLGANVLTF.

This clone has more than one count but fewer than ten. The V and J genes are TRBV7-6 and TRBJ1-5; no definite D call. V was trimmed by 5 bases and J by 3 bases, leaving 14 bases between them. The CDR3 totals 15 residues. Germline assignment: CDR1 SGHVS and CDR2 FNYEAQ. DNA of the CDR3: TGTGCCAGCAGCCTATCGAGAGGAGACAATCAGCCCCAGCATTTT. It translates to CASSLSRGDNQPQHF.

The chain employs TRBV5-1 and TRBJ1-5; D is unclear. This CDR3 is 13 amino acids long. V was cut by 1 base and J by 5 bases, with 7 bases left in between. Germline lookup yields CDR1 SGHRS and CDR2 YFSETQ. The DNA for the CDR3 is TGCGCCAGCAGCTTGACCCCAGATCAGCCCCAGCATTTT. It encodes CASSLTPDQPQHF. Based on the CDR3 plus reference TRBV5-1 and TRBJ1-5, the full variable domain is KAGVTQTPRYLIKTRGQQVTLSCSPISGHRSVSWYQQTPGQGLQFLFEYFSETQRNKGNFPGRFSGRQFSNSRSEMNVSTLELGDSALYLCASSLTPDQPQHFGDGTRLSIL.

V gene TRBV5-6 combines with J gene TRBJ2-1, with no clear D. From germline, CDR1 is SGHDT and CDR2 YYEEEE. Deletions cut 0 bases from V and 4 bases from J, with 8 bases between. The CDR3 loop spans 14 amino acids. The CDR3 DNA reads TGTGCCAGCAGCTTGGGCGGATTTTACAATGAGCAGTTCTTC. As protein: CASSLGGFYNEQFF.

The J gene is TRBJ1-3, the V gene TRBV27, with D uncertain. Germline lookup yields CDR1 MNHEY and CDR2 SMNVEV (reference sequence). The V end was cut by 3 bases, the J end by 4 bases, with 7 bases between. This CDR3 comprises 13 residues. The CDR3 bases are TGTGCCAGCAGTTTCGGGGTAGGAAACACCATATATTTT. As protein: CASSFGVGNTIYF.

The J gene is TRBJ1-2, the V gene TRBV14; tentatively, D is TRBD1 (5 bases). This CDR3 spans 13 amino acids. CDR1 is SGHDN, CDR2 FVKESK, per germline. The V and J ends lost 2 bases and 4 bases respectively, with 8 bases between them. CDR3 bases: TGTGCCAGCAGCCAACAGGGAGGCTATGGCTACACCTTC. It yields the protein CASSQQGGYGYTF.

The chain recombines TRBV25-1 with TRBJ2-1; 9 bases are shared with TRBD2. Germline trimming cut 7 bases from V and 4 bases from J; bases unmatched to any gene: 5. Germline V gives CDR1 MGHDK, CDR2 SYGVNS. The CDR3 loop spans 14 amino acids. CDR3 residues: CASTAGGPYNEQFF. Here the CDR3 DNA reads TGTGCCAGCACTGCGGGGGGGCCGTACAATGAGCAGTTCTTC.

The J gene is TRBJ1-5, the V gene TRBV7-8; 10 nucleotides match TRBD1. Losses at the gene ends were 5 bases for V and 0 bases for J; bases not matched to a gene: 4. This CDR3 spans 16 amino acids. Germline V lookup: CDR1 SGHVS, CDR2 FQNEAQ. The DNA for the CDR3 is TGTGCCAGCAGCCCGACAGGGGGCACTAGCAATCAGCCCCAGCATTTT. It is translated as CASSPTGGTSNQPQHF. Drawing the rest from reference TRBV7-8 and TRBJ1-5, the complete variable domain is GAGVSQSPRYKVAKRGQDVALRCDPISGHVSLFWYQQALGQGPEFLTYFQNEAQLDKSGLPSDRFFAERPEGSVSTLKIQRTQQEDSAVYLCASSPTGGTSNQPQHFGDGTRLSIL.

This chain links TRBV13 with TRBJ2-7, with TRBD1 identical over 9 bases. V gave up 5 bases and J gave up 3 bases; unmatched junction bases: 5. CDR1 and CDR2 from the germline V gene are PRHDT and FYEKMQ (reference sequence). The CDR3 contains 14 residues. CDR3 sequence: CASSPRDRVYEQYF. The CDR3 region has the DNA TGTGCCAGCAGCCCCCGGGACAGGGTCTACGAGCAGTACTTC.

The gene calls are TRBV25-1 and TRBJ1-2; TRBD1 matches 10 bases. The CDR3 length is 16 residues. V shed 3 bases and J 5 bases; nucleotides not matched to a gene: 9. Germline V lookup: CDR1 MGHDK, CDR2 SYGVNS. CDR3 loop: CASSDPGRDRGYGYTF. The CDR3 DNA sequence: TGTGCCAGCAGTGATCCGGGCCGGGACAGGGGATATGGCTACACCTTC.

This clone showed up just once. This chain uses TRBV10-1 with TRBJ2-7; 7 nucleotides line up with TRBD1. The trim removed 3 bases at V and 2 bases at J, leaving 4 bases unmatched. The CDR3 totals 14 residues. Looked up from germline, CDR1 is WNHNN and CDR2 is SYGVQD (reference sequence). The CDR3 nucleotides read TGCGCCAGCAGTGATCCCGACAGGGCCTACGAGCAGTACTTC. Protein: CASSDPDRAYEQYF.

The chain is built from TRBV9 and TRBJ1-4; the match to TRBD1 covers 7 bases. J was trimmed by 0 bases and V by 1 base; bases with no gene match: 0. The CDR3 has 15 amino acids. In germline, CDR1 is SGDLS, CDR2 YYNGEE. Written as DNA, the CDR3 is TGTGCCAGCAGCGTACAGGGGGCAACTAATGAAAAACTGTTTTTT. As protein: CASSVQGATNEKLFF.

CDR3 in amino acids: CASSTTGRTEAFF. The DNA for the CDR3 is TGTGCCAGCTCGACGACAGGGAGGACTGAAGCTTTCTTT. V usage is TRBV18 and J usage is TRBJ1-1; 7 bases are shared with TRBD1. The CDR3 spans 13 residues. In germline, CDR1 is KGHSH, CDR2 LQKENI. V trimming: 6 bases; J trimming: 5 bases; junction bases outside the gene matches: 6.

The chain couples TRBV3-1 (or the pseudogene TRBV3-2) to TRBJ2-1, with no clear D. CDR1 and CDR2 (germline): LGHDT, YNNKEL (reference sequence). The CDR3 extends over 14 amino acids. Trimming left V 4 bases short and J 7 bases short, with 14 bases between. DNA for the CDR3: TGTGCCAGCAGCCGCCGGTTGCAGGCGAATGAGCAGTTCTTC. It codes for CASSRRLQANEQFF.

This clone has just a few counts. V is TRBV19 and J is TRBJ1-2; D possibly corresponds to TRBD1 (5 bases). CDR1 LNHDA and CDR2 SQIVND come from the germline V gene (reference sequence). The CDR3 has 17 amino acids. Trimming took 4 bases from V and 4 from J, leaving 22 bases between them. The CDR3 sequence: CASSTTGGGATAYGYTF. CDR3 sequence (DNA): TGTGCCAGTAGTACCACCGGCGGAGGGGCGACCGCCTATGGCTACACCTTC.

This clone was detected only a few times. The chain employs TRBV10-3 and TRBJ1-1, with 7 bases that match TRBD1. Germline-derived CDR1 and CDR2 are ENHRY and SYGVKD. The CDR3 is 13 amino acids. V lost 7 bases to trimming and J lost 6 bases; unmatched junction nucleotides: 8. The CDR3 here is CAIKGGEAAEAFF. As DNA, the CDR3 is TGTGCCATCAAAGGGGGCGAAGCTGCTGAAGCTTTCTTT.

The chain employs TRBV3-1 (or the pseudogene TRBV3-2) and TRBJ1-1; D possibly corresponds to TRBD1 (6 bases). CDR1 is LGHDT and CDR2 is YNNKEL in the germline V gene (reference sequence). The CDR3 consists of 13 residues. The germline V and J ends were trimmed by 5 bases and 5 bases, with 12 bases remaining between them. The CDR3 here is CASSSRGGTEAFF. The CDR3 DNA is TGTGCCAGCAGCTCCAGAGGGGGAACTGAAGCTTTCTTT.